Listed below are T cell receptor beta chains from one sample, sequenced in a study of human T cells and chemical hapten exposure. TCRdb itself ran the reads through MiXCR, one entry per CDR3 protein. The sample includes about 120,000 distinct CDR3 sequences, approximately 9.3% of them seen just once. Sequencing was carried out using whole blood. The receptors originated from a human donor in good health. Some clones in this sample may be carry-over from other donors' samples. Both conserved end residues are part of each CDR3. A D gene is named only where the DNA matches it firmly. The listing skips clone size in some rows; elsewhere it reads once, few, many or a size class.

J: TRBJ2-1
size: many
D: TRBD2
V: TRBV10-3
CDR3: CAISDSSGKNNEQFF
DNA: TGTGCCATCAGTGATTCTAGCGGGAAAAACAATGAGCAGTTCTTC

J: TRBJ2-7
size: few
D: TRBD1
V: TRBV6-1
CDR3: CASSVGVHGQASSYEQYF
DNA: TGTGCCAGCAGTGTTGGCGTCCATGGACAGGCAAGTTCCTACGAGCAGTACTTC

J: TRBJ2-1
size: many
D: TRBD1
V: TRBV6-2/TRBV6-3
CDR3: CASSYTMDRGDSDEQFF
DNA: TGTGCCAGCAGTTACACGATGGACAGGGGTGATTCCGATGAGCAGTTCTTC

J: TRBJ2-2
size: many
D: TRBD2
V: TRBV11-2
CDR3: CASSPLLAGVPGELFF
DNA: TGTGCCAGCAGCCCTCTTCTAGCGGGAGTCCCCGGGGAGCTGTTTTTT

J: TRBJ2-1
size: .
D: .
V: TRBV7-9
CDR3: CASSLGGVQFF
DNA: TGTGCCAGCAGCTTAGGTGGGGTGCAGTTCTTC

J: TRBJ2-7
size: few
D: TRBD2
V: TRBV7-9
CDR3: CASSPMSVAGSIVLYEQYF
DNA: TGTGCCAGCAGCCCCATGTCCGTAGCGGGGTCCATAGTCCTCTACGAGCAGTACTTC

J: TRBJ2-2
size: .
D: .
V: TRBV14
CDR3: CASSQETVGELFF
DNA: TGTGCCAGCAGCCAAGAAACCGTCGGGGAGCTGTTTTTT

J: TRBJ2-7
size: .
D: TRBD1
V: TRBV10-3
CDR3: CAISTGGPSSEQYF
DNA: TGTGCCATCAGCACAGGGGGCCCTTCCAGCGAGCAGTACTTC

J: TRBJ2-3
size: .
D: TRBD2
V: TRBV9
CDR3: CASSPLAGAVTDTQYF
DNA: TGTGCCAGCAGCCCTCTAGCGGGAGCCGTCACAGATACGCAGTATTTT

J: TRBJ2-2
size: many
D: .
V: TRBV12-3/TRBV12-4
CDR3: CASSLRRSTGELFF
DNA: TGTGCCAGCAGTTTACGACGCTCCACCGGGGAGCTGTTTTTT

J: TRBJ2-1
size: many
D: TRBD1
V: TRBV7-6
CDR3: CASSFRDRGNEQFF
DNA: TGTGCCAGCAGCTTCCGGGACAGGGGTAATGAGCAGTTCTTC

J: TRBJ2-2
size: many
D: .
V: TRBV24-1
CDR3: CASQGDDTGELFF
DNA: TGTGCCTCCCAAGGGGACGACACCGGGGAGCTGTTTTTT

J: TRBJ2-3
size: .
D: .
V: TRBV7-9
CDR3: CASSPQGLTDTQYF
DNA: TGTGCCAGCAGCCCACAGGGACTCACAGATACGCAGTATTTT

J: TRBJ2-3
size: .
D: TRBD2
V: TRBV5-1
CDR3: CASSYGSGGTDTQYF
DNA: TGCGCCAGCAGCTACGGTAGCGGGGGCACAGATACGCAGTATTTT

J: TRBJ2-2
size: many
D: .
V: TRBV5-1
CDR3: CASSPARGVTGELFF
DNA: TGCGCCAGCAGCCCCGCAAGAGGGGTCACCGGGGAGCTGTTTTTT

J: TRBJ2-3
size: .
D: TRBD2
V: TRBV11-2
CDR3: CASSLGTSGKVSDTQYF
DNA: TGTGCCAGCAGCCTGGGGACTAGCGGGAAGGTATCAGATACGCAGTATTTT

J: TRBJ2-1
size: many
D: .
V: TRBV5-1
CDR3: CASSRTSPGRGNEQFF
DNA: TGCGCCAGCAGCCGGACTTCTCCGGGACGGGGAAACGAGCAGTTCTTC

J: TRBJ2-7
size: many
D: TRBD2
V: TRBV5-1
CDR3: CASSIGLAGNYEQYF
DNA: TGCGCCAGCAGCATCGGACTAGCGGGGAACTACGAGCAGTACTTC

J: TRBJ2-3
size: many
D: .
V: TRBV28
CDR3: CASSFTRDTSTDTQYF
DNA: TGTGCCAGCAGTTTCACCCGGGACACAAGCACAGATACGCAGTATTTT

J: TRBJ1-1
size: many
D: .
V: TRBV3-1
CDR3: CASSQDAGNTEAFF
DNA: TGTGCCAGCAGCCAAGACGCCGGCAACACTGAAGCTTTCTTT

J: TRBJ2-6
size: few
D: TRBD1
V: TRBV4-3
CDR3: CASSQDSWTGGVSGANVLTF
DNA: TGCGCCAGCAGCCAAGATTCCTGGACAGGGGGCGTATCTGGGGCCAACGTCCTGACTTTC

J: TRBJ2-1
size: .
D: TRBD2
V: TRBV27
CDR3: CASTGLENEQFF
DNA: TGTGCCAGCACGGGACTAGAGAATGAGCAGTTCTTC

J: TRBJ2-6
size: .
D: .
V: TRBV7-9
CDR3: CASAPLPQSSGANVLTF
DNA: TGTGCCAGTGCCCCGTTGCCCCAGAGCTCTGGGGCCAACGTCCTGACTTTC

J: TRBJ2-1
size: many
D: .
V: TRBV24-1
CDR3: CATPRADEQFF
DNA: TGTGCCACCCCCAGGGCTGATGAGCAGTTCTTC

J: TRBJ2-7
size: .
D: .
V: TRBV11-1
CDR3: CASRGAGWEHYF
DNA: TGTGCCAGCAGGGGGGCAGGTTGGGAGCATTACTTC

J: TRBJ1-5
size: many
D: .
V: TRBV20-1
CDR3: CSARDSSIPNQPQHF
DNA: TGCAGTGCTAGAGATTCGTCCATACCCAATCAGCCCCAGCATTTT

J: TRBJ2-7
size: few
D: .
V: TRBV4-2
CDR3: CASSQGAELSYEQYF
DNA: TGTGCCAGCAGCCAAGGCGCGGAACTCTCCTACGAGCAGTACTTC

J: TRBJ2-1
size: few
D: TRBD2
V: TRBV14
CDR3: CASSQGAAAGAHNEQFF
DNA: TGTGCCAGCAGCCAAGGGGCCGCAGCGGGGGCCCACAATGAGCAGTTCTTC

J: TRBJ2-1
size: few
D: TRBD2
V: TRBV20-1
CDR3: CSASPRGGGAFEQFF
DNA: TGCAGTGCTTCTCCCCGAGGCGGGGGGGCATTTGAGCAGTTCTTC

J: TRBJ2-2
size: .
D: .
V: TRBV5-1
CDR3: CASSLSVPGELFF
DNA: TGCGCCAGCAGCTTGAGCGTCCCCGGGGAGCTGTTTTTT

J: TRBJ1-4
size: many
D: TRBD1
V: TRBV20-1
CDR3: CSATGQGWSNEKLFF
DNA: TGCAGTGCCACTGGACAGGGGTGGTCTAATGAAAAACTGTTTTTT

J: TRBJ1-1
size: many
D: .
V: TRBV4-1
CDR3: CASSQGQESTEAFF
DNA: TGCGCCAGCAGCCAAGGCCAGGAGAGCACTGAAGCTTTCTTT

J: TRBJ2-2
size: once
D: .
V: TRBV10-1
CDR3: CASSETEFKTGELFF
DNA: TGCGCCAGCAGTGAAACGGAGTTTAAGACCGGGGAGCTGTTTTTT

J: TRBJ2-1
size: many
D: .
V: TRBV9
CDR3: CASSVARFGSGYNEQFF
DNA: TGTGCCAGCAGCGTAGCGCGCTTCGGGAGCGGCTACAATGAGCAGTTCTTC

J: TRBJ2-5
size: .
D: .
V: TRBV4-1
CDR3: CASSQDHRGQETQYF
DNA: TGCGCCAGCAGCCAAGATCACCGGGGGCAAGAGACCCAGTACTTC

J: TRBJ2-1
size: .
D: TRBD1
V: TRBV29-1
CDR3: CSVERQGSYNEQFF
DNA: TGCAGCGTTGAAAGACAGGGGTCCTACAATGAGCAGTTCTTC

J: TRBJ2-7
size: .
D: TRBD2
V: TRBV7-2
CDR3: CASSALAGGPYAYEQYF
DNA: TGTGCCAGCAGCGCCCTAGCGGGGGGCCCCTACGCCTACGAGCAGTACTTC

J: TRBJ2-7
size: .
D: .
V: TRBV5-1
CDR3: CASSFGGLKEQYF
DNA: TGCGCCAGCAGCTTCGGGGGACTTAAGGAGCAGTACTTC

J: TRBJ2-1
size: many
D: .
V: TRBV6-6
CDR3: CASSPPGNAGYNEQFF
DNA: TGTGCCAGCAGCCCCCCCGGGAACGCCGGATACAATGAGCAGTTCTTC

J: TRBJ2-1
size: few
D: .
V: TRBV5-4
CDR3: CASSLGGLVRSYNEQFF
DNA: TGTGCCAGCAGCTTGGGGGGGCTTGTCCGCTCCTACAATGAGCAGTTCTTC

J: TRBJ2-3
size: many
D: TRBD2
V: TRBV20-1
CDR3: CSARERRGGSSAQYF
DNA: TGCAGTGCTAGAGAAAGGCGGGGGGGCAGTTCCGCGCAGTATTTT

J: TRBJ1-6
size: few
D: TRBD1
V: TRBV3-1
CDR3: CASSPYGQGRNSPLHF
DNA: TGTGCCAGCAGCCCGTATGGACAGGGGAGGAATTCACCCCTCCACTTT

J: TRBJ2-7
size: few
D: TRBD1
V: TRBV4-3
CDR3: CASSQDFGTGWNEQYF
DNA: TGCGCCAGCAGCCAAGATTTCGGGACAGGGTGGAACGAGCAGTACTTC

J: TRBJ2-5
size: .
D: TRBD2
V: TRBV12-3/TRBV12-4
CDR3: CASSLGAGGLRETQYF
DNA: TGTGCCAGCAGTTTAGGAGCGGGGGGGCTCAGGGAGACCCAGTACTTC

J: TRBJ2-3
size: few
D: .
V: TRBV7-2
CDR3: CASSIEDSSRLTDTQYF
DNA: TGTGCCAGCAGTATTGAGGACTCCTCCCGACTCACAGATACGCAGTATTTT

J: TRBJ2-2
size: .
D: TRBD1
V: TRBV19
CDR3: CASRMGQINTGELFF
DNA: TGTGCCAGTAGGATGGGACAGATAAACACCGGGGAGCTGTTTTTT

J: TRBJ2-1
size: many
D: .
V: TRBV5-4
CDR3: CASSFWRISYNEQFF
DNA: TGTGCCAGCAGCTTTTGGCGGATCTCCTACAATGAGCAGTTCTTC